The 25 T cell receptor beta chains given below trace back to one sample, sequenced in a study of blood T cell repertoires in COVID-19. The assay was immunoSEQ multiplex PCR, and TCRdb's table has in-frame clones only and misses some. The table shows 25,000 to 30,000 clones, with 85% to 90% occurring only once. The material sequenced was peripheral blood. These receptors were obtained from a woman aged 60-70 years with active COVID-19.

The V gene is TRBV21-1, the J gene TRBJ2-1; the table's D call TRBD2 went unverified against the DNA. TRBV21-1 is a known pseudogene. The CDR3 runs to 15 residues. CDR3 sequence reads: CASNAATGVNNEQFF. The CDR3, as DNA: TGTGCCAGCAACGCGGCAACCGGGGTTAACAATGAGCAGTTCTTC.

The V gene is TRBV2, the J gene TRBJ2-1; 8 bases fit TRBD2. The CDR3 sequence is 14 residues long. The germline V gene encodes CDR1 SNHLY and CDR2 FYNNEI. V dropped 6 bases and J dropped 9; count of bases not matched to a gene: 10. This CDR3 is CASSATSDPIEQFF. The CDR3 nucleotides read TGTGCCAGCAGCGCGACTAGCGACCCCATTGAGCAGTTCTTC.

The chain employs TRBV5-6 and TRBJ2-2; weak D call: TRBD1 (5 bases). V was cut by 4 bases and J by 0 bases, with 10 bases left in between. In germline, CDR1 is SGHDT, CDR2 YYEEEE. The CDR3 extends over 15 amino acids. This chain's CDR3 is CASSHRQTNTGELFF. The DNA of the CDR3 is TGTGCCAGCAGCCACCGACAGACGAACACCGGGGAGCTGTTTTTT.

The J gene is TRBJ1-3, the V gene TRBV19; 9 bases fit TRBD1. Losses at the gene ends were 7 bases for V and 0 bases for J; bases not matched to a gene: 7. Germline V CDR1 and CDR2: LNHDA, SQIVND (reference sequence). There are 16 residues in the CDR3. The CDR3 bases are TGTGCCAGTACCAGGACAGGGGCCCTCTCTGGAAACACCATATATTTT. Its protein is CASTRTGALSGNTIYF.

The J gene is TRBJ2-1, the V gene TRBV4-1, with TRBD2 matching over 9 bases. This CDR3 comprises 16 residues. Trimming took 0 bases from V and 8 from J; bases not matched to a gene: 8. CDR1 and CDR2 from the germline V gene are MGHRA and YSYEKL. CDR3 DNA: TGCGCCAGCAGCCAAGAGTGGCGGGAGGGCCGTCATGAGCAGTTCTTC. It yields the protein CASSQEWREGRHEQFF.

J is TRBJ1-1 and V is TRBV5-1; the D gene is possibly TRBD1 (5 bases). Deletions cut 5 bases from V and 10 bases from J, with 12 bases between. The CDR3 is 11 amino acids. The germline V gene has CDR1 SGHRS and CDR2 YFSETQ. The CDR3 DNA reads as TGCGCCAGCAGGGACCAGGGATTAGCTTTCTTT. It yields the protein CASRDQGLAFF.

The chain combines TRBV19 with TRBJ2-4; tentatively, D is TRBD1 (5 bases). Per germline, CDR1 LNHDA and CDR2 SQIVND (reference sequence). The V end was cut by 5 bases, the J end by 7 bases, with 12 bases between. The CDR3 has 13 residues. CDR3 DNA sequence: TGTGCCAGTAGTCCACCAGGGTATAACATTCAGTACTTC. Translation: CASSPPGYNIQYF.

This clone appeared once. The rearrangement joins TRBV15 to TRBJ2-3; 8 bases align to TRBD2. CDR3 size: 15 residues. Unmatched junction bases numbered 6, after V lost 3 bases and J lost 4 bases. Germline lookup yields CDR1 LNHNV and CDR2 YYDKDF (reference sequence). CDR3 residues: CATSSLAGSADTQYF. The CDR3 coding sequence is TGTGCCACCAGCAGTCTAGCGGGTAGTGCAGATACGCAGTATTTT.

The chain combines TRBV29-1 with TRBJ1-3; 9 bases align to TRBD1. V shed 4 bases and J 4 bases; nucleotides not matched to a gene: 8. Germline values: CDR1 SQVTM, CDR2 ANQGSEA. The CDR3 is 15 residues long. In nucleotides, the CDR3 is TGCAGCGTTGCGGGAAGGACAGGGGCAGGAAACACCATATATTTT. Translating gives CSVAGRTGAGNTIYF.

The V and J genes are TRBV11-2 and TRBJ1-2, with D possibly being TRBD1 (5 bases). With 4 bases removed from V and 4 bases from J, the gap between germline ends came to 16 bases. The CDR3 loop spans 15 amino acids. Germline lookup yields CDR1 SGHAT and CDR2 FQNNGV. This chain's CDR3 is CASSSPWGRVYGYTF. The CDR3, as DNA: TGTGCCAGCAGCTCACCTTGGGGCAGGGTCTATGGCTACACCTTC.

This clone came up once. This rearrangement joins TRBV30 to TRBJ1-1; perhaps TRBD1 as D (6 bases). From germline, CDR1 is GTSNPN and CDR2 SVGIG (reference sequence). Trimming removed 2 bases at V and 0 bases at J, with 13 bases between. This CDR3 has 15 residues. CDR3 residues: CAWSWQGPLNTEAFF. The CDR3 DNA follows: TGTGCCTGGAGTTGGCAGGGGCCCCTGAACACTGAAGCTTTCTTT.

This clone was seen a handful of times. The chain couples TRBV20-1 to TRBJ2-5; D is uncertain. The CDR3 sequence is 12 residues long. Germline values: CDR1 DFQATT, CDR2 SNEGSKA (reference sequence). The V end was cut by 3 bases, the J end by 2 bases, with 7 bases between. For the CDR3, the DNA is TGCAGTGCTAGTACCCAGCAAGAGACCCAGTACTTC. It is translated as CSASTQQETQYF.

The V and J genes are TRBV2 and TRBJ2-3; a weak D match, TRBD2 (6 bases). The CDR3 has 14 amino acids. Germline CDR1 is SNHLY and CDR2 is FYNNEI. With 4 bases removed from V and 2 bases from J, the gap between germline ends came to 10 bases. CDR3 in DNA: TGTGCCAGCAGTGTGCGGGAAAACACAGATACGCAGTATTTT. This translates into CASSVRENTDTQYF.

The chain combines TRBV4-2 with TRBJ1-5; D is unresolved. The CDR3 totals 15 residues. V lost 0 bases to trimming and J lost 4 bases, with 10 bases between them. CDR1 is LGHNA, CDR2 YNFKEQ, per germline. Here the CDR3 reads CASSQEFRGNQPQHF. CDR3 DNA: TGTGCCAGCAGCCAAGAATTCCGGGGAAATCAGCCCCAGCATTTT.

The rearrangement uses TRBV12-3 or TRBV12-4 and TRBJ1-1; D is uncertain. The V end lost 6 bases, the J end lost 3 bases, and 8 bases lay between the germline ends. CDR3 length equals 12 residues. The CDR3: CASRRRDTEAFF. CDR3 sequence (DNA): TGTGCCAGCAGGAGGCGGGACACTGAAGCTTTCTTT.

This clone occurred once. CDR3 amino acids: CASSRKWTGPVHEQYF. In nucleotides, the CDR3 is TGTGCCAGCAGCCGGAAATGGACAGGGCCGGTCCACGAGCAGTACTTC. This rearrangement joins TRBV14 to TRBJ2-7; 8 nucleotides agree with TRBD1. Germline loops: CDR1 SGHDN, CDR2 FVKESK. Trimming at V came to 4 bases and at J to 5 bases, leaving 13 bases not matched to a gene. The CDR3 length is 16 residues.

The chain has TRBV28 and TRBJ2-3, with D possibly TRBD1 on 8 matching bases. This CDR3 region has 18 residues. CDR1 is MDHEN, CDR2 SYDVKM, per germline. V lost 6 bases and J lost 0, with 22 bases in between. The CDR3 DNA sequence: TGTGCCAGCAGCCCCTACCCCTACAGGGGGGGAAGCACAGATACGCAGTATTTT. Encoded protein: CASSPYPYRGGSTDTQYF.

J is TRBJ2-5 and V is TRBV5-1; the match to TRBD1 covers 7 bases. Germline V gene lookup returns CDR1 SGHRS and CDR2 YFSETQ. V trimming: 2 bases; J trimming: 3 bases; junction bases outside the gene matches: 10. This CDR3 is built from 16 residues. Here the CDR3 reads CASSLETGRGEETQYF. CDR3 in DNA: TGCGCCAGCAGCTTAGAGACAGGGAGAGGTGAAGAGACCCAGTACTTC.

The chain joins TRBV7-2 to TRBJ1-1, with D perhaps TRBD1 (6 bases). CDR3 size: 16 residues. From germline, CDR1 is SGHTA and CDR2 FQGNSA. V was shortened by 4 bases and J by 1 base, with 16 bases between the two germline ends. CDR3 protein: CASSWTQGLGNTEAFF. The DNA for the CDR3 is TGTGCCAGCAGCTGGACGCAGGGGTTGGGGAACACTGAAGCTTTCTTT.

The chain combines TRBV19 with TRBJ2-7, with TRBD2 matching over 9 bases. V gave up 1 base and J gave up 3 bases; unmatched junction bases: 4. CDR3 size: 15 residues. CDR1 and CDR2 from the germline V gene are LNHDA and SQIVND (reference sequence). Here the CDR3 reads CASSIGTSGLYEQYF. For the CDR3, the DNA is TGTGCCAGTAGTATAGGAACTAGCGGGCTCTACGAGCAGTACTTC.

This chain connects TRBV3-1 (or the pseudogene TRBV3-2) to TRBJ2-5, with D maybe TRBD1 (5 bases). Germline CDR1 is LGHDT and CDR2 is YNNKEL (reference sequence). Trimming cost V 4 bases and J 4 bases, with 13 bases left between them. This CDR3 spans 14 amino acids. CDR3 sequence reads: CASSPGRVRETQYF. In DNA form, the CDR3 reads TGTGCCAGCAGCCCCGGCAGGGTACGAGAGACCCAGTACTTC.

The CDR3 is CASSRAGEGQPQHF. The CDR3 coding sequence is TGCGCCAGCAGTCGGGCGGGGGAGGGACAGCCCCAGCATTTT. This chain joins TRBV10-2 and TRBJ1-5; possibly TRBD1 for D (5 bases). With 5 bases removed from V and 7 bases from J, the gap between germline ends came to 15 bases. CDR3 length: 14 residues. The germline V gene encodes CDR1 WSHSY and CDR2 SAAADI.

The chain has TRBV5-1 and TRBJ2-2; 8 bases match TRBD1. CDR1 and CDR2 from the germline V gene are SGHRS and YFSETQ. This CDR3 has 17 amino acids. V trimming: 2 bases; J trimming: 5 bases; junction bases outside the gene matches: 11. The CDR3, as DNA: TGCGCCAGCAGCTTAGGTCCGGACAGGGTGTTGACCGGGGAGCTGTTTTTT. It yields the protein CASSLGPDRVLTGELFF.

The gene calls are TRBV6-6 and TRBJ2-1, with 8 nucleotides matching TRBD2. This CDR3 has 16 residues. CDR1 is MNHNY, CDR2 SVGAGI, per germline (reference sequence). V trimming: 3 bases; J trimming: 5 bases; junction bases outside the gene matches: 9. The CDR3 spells CASSYYLAGTNNEQFF. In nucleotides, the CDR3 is TGTGCCAGCAGTTATTACCTAGCGGGCACCAACAATGAGCAGTTCTTC.

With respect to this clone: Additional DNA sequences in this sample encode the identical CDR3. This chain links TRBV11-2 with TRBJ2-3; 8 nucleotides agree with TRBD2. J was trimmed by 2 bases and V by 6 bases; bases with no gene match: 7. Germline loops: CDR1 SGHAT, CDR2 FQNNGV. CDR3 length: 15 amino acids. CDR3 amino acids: CASSFSGSSTDTQYF. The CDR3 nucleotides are TGTGCCAGCAGTTTCAGCGGGAGCTCCACAGATACGCAGTATTTT.